Below, 6 T cell receptor beta chains from the same sample are listed, as sequenced in a study of early T cells in non-severe SARS-CoV-2 infection. TCRdb used MiXCR to reprocess the 5' RACE reads, holding one entry per CDR3 protein. The data hold some 80,000 distinct CDR3 sequences, with roughly 12% observed a single time. This material consisted of whole blood, taken at baseline. The receptors shown here come from an adult who was a healthcare worker with PCR-confirmed SARS-CoV-2 infection or an uninfected control (not recorded which). The donor label of this sample is uncertain.

This clonotype was recorded a few times. V usage is TRBV20-1 and J usage is TRBJ2-3; D tentatively reads TRBD1 or TRBD2 (6 bases each). This CDR3 has 15 amino acids. The V gene's germline CDR1 is DFQATT and CDR2 SNEGSKA (reference sequence). V was pared by 2 bases and J by 0 bases, with 12 bases between. CDR3 sequence reads: CSARSGASSTDTQYF. The CDR3 DNA reads as TGCAGTGCTAGATCGGGGGCCTCTAGCACAGATACGCAGTATTTT.

This clonotype was seen a few times. The chain joins TRBV20-1 to TRBJ2-1, with 13 bases aligning to TRBD2. Germline values: CDR1 DFQATT, CDR2 SNEGSKA (reference sequence). Trimming took 7 bases from V and 8 from J; bases not matched to a gene: 20. There are 18 residues in the CDR3. The CDR3: CSVSAEKLVLAGGYEQFF. The CDR3 coding sequence is TGCAGTGTCTCTGCGGAAAAATTGGTACTAGCGGGAGGGTATGAGCAGTTCTTC.

The sample holds a few counts of this clonotype. The chain uses TRBV7-9 and TRBJ2-3; D is perhaps TRBD2 (5 bases). Germline CDR1 SEHNR, CDR2 FQNEAQ (reference sequence). V was cut by 4 bases and J by 3 bases, with 17 bases left in between. The CDR3 sequence is 16 residues long. CDR3 DNA sequence: TGTGCCAGCAGCTACTCTCGCGGGTACCTAACAGATACGCAGTATTTT. It encodes CASSYSRGYLTDTQYF.

On this clonotype: Just one base apart from a much larger clone, this may be a read error. V is TRBV12-3 or TRBV12-4 and J is TRBJ2-2; no clear D. V dropped 6 bases and J dropped 3 bases, with 2 bases sitting between them. This CDR3 is built from 11 residues. The CDR3 DNA is TGTGCCAGCAGATACACCGGGGAGCTGTTTTTT. Encoded protein: CASRYTGELFF.

This chain uses TRBV4-3 with TRBJ2-3; no clear D gene. The CDR3 extends over 16 amino acids. Trimming stripped 3 bases from V and 1 base from J, with 14 bases between. CDR1 LGHNA and CDR2 YSLEER come from the germline V gene. The CDR3 region has the DNA TGCGCCAGCAGCCATGACTGGCGCCAAGGCACAGATACGCAGTATTTT. Its translation: CASSHDWRQGTDTQYF.

The gene calls are TRBV10-3 and TRBJ1-3, with D maybe TRBD1 (6 bases). V lost 0 bases to trimming and J lost 7 bases, with 19 bases between them. Looked up from germline, CDR1 is ENHRY and CDR2 is SYGVKD. The CDR3 consists of 17 residues. CDR3 protein: CAISESMAGDGWNTIYF. The CDR3, as DNA: TGTGCCATCAGTGAGTCGATGGCAGGGGACGGCTGGAACACCATATATTTT.